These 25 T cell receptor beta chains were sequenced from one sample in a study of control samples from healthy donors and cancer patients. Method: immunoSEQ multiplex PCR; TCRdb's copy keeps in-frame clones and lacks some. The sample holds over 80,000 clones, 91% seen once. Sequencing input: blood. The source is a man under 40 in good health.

The CDR3 region is CASSGQGTPQETQYF. In DNA, the CDR3 is TGTGCCAGCAGCGGACAGGGGACCCCCCAAGAGACCCAGTACTTC. The chain joins TRBV6-2 or TRBV6-3 to TRBJ2-5; 9 bases fit TRBD1. The V gene's germline CDR1 is MNHEY and CDR2 SVGEGT. V was clipped by 6 bases and J by 1 base; unmatched bases: 6. CDR3 length: 15 residues.

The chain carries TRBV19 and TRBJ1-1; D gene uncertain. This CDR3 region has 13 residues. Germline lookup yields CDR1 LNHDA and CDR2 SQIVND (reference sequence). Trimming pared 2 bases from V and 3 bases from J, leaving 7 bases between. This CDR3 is CASSIYGHTEAFF. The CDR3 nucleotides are TGTGCCAGTAGTATATACGGTCACACTGAAGCTTTCTTT.

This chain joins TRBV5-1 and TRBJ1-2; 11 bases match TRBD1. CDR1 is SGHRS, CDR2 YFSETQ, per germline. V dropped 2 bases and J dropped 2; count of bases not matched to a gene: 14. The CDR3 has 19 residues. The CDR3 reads CASSLTVGTGGTRNYGYTF. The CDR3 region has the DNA TGCGCCAGCAGCTTAACAGTCGGGACAGGGGGGACCAGGAACTATGGCTACACCTTC.

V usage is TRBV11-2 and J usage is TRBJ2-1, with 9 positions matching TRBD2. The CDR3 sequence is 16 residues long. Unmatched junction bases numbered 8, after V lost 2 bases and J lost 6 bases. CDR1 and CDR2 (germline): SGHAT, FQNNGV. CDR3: CASSLNDWREGNEQFF. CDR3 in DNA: TGTGCCAGCAGCTTAAATGACTGGCGGGAGGGCAATGAGCAGTTCTTC.

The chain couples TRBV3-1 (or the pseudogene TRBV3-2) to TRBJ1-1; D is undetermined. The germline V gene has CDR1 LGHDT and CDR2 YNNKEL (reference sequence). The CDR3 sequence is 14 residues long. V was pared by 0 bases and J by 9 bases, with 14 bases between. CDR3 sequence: CASSQEFSGYQAFF. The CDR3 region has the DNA TGTGCCAGCAGCCAAGAGTTTTCCGGTTATCAAGCTTTCTTT.

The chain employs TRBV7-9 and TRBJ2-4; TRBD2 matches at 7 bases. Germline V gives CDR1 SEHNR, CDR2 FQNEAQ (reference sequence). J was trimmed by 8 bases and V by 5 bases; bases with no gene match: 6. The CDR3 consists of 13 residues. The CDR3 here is CASSGERGDIQYF. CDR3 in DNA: TGTGCCAGCAGCGGCGAGCGGGGAGACATTCAGTACTTC.

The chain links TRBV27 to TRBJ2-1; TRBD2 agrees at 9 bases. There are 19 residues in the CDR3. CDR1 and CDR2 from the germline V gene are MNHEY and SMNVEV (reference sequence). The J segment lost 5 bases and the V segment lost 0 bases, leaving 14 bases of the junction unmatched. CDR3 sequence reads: CASSLSRWLAGNGDNEQFF. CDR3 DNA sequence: TGTGCCAGCAGTTTATCTCGATGGCTAGCGGGAAATGGAGACAATGAGCAGTTCTTC.

CDR3 sequence reads: CASNGPGAPLHF. Written as DNA, the CDR3 is TGTGCCAGTAACGGCCCAGGTGCACCCCTCCACTTT. The rearrangement links TRBV19 to TRBJ1-6; D ambiguous. The CDR3 is made up of 12 amino acids. Germline CDR1 and CDR2: LNHDA and SQIVND (reference sequence). V lost 7 bases and J 11 bases, leaving 12 bases between the germline ends.

The CDR3: CASSVVLSDTQYF. CDR3 DNA sequence: TGTGCCAGCAGTGTAGTCCTATCAGATACGCAGTATTTT. The chain combines TRBV2 with TRBJ2-3, with no clear D. Trimming took off 4 bases at V and 4 bases at J, with 9 bases between the two ends. The CDR3 extends over 13 amino acids. Germline-derived CDR1 and CDR2 are SNHLY and FYNNEI.

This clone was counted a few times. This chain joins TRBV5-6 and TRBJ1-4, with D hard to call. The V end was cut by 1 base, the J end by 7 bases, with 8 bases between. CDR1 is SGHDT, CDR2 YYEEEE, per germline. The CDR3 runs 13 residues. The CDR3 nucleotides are TGTGCCAGCAGCTTGTTTGGCGGTGAAAAACTGTTTTTT. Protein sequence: CASSLFGGEKLFF.

The CDR3 loop is CASSPGREAGELFF. The CDR3, as DNA: TGCGCCAGCAGCCCGGGGAGGGAGGCCGGGGAGCTGTTTTTT. The genes are TRBV5-1 and TRBJ2-2; 7 bases line up with TRBD2. Germline lookup yields CDR1 SGHRS and CDR2 YFSETQ. V shed 4 bases, J shed 6 bases, and the junction held 6 bases outside the gene matches. The CDR3 runs 14 residues.

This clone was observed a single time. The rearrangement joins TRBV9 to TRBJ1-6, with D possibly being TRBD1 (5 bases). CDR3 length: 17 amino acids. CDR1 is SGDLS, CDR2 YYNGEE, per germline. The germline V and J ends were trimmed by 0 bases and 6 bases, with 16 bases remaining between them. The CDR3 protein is CASSVGGQGETNSPLHF. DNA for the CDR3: TGTGCCAGCAGCGTAGGGGGTCAGGGAGAAACTAATTCACCCCTCCACTTT.

The CDR3 bases are TGCGCCAGCAGCCAAGGAAGCGGGAGGGAGAGTGAGCAGTTCTTC. Encoded protein: CASSQGSGRESEQFF. The chain employs TRBV4-1 and TRBJ2-1; 10 positions match TRBD2. The ends lost 1 base at V and 9 bases at J; junction bases unmatched: 6. The CDR3 consists of 15 residues. CDR1 MGHRA and CDR2 YSYEKL come from the germline V gene.

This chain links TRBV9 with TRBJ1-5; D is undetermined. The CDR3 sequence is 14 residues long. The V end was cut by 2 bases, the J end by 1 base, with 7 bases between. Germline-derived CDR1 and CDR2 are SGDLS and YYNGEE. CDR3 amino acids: CASSVGDSNQPQHF. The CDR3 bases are TGTGCCAGCAGCGTGGGAGACAGCAATCAGCCCCAGCATTTT.

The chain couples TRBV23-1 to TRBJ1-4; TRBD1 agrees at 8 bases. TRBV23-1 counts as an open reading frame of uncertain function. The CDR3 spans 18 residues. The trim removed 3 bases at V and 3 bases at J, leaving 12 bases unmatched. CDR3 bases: TGCGCCAGCAGTCAGGTGAGGACAGGGAAAACAGCTAATGAAAAACTGTTTTTT. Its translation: CASSQVRTGKTANEKLFF.

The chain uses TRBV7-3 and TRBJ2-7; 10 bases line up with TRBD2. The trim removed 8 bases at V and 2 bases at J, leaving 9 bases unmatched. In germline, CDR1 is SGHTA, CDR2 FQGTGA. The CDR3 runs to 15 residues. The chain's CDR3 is CASGVAGGPPYEQYF. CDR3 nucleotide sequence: TGTGCCAGCGGCGTAGCGGGGGGACCTCCCTACGAGCAGTACTTC.

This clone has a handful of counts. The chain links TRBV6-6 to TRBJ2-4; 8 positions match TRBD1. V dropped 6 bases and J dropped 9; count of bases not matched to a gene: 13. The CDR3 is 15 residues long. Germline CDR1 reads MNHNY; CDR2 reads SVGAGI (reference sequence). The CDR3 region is CASSLGQGAGGIQYF. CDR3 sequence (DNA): TGTGCCAGCAGCCTCGGACAGGGAGCCGGGGGCATTCAGTACTTC.

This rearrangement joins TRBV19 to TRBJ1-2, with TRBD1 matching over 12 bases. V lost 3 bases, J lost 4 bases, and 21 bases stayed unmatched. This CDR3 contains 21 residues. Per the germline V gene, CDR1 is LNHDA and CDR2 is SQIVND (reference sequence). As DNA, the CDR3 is TGTGCCAGTAGTATGGATCTCTGGGGCCGGGACAGGGGGCAATCCTCCTATGGCTACACCTTC. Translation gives CASSMDLWGRDRGQSSYGYTF.

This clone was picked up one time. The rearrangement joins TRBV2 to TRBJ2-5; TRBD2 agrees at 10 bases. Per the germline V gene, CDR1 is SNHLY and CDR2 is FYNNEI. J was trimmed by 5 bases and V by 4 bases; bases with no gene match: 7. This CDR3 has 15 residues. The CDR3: CASSGPSGSVETQYF. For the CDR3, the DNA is TGTGCCAGCAGTGGGCCTAGCGGGAGCGTGGAGACCCAGTACTTC.

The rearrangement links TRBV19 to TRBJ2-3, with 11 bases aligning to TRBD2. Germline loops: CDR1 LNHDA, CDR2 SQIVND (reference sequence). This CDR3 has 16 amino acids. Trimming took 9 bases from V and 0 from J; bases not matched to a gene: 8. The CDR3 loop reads CASKALAGGSTDTQYF. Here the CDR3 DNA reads TGTGCCAGCAAGGCTCTAGCGGGGGGAAGCACAGATACGCAGTATTTT.

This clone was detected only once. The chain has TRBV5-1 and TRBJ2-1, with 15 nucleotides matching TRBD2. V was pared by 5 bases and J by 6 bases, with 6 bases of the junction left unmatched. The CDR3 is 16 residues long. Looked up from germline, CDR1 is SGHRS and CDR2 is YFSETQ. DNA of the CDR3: TGCGCCAGCAGACCGGGACTAGCGGGAGGTGTCAATGAGCAGTTCTTC. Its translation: CASRPGLAGGVNEQFF.

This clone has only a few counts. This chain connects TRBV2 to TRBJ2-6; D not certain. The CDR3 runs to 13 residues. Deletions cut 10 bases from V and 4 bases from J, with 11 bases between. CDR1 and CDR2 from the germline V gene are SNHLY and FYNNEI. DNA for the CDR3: TGTGCCAAAGGAGTGGGAGGGGCCAACGTCCTGACTTTC. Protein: CAKGVGGANVLTF.

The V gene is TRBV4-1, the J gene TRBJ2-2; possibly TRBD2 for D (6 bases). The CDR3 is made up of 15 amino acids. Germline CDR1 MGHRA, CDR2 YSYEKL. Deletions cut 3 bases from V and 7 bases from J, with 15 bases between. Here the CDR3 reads CASSHTSSQGGELFF. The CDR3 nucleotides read TGCGCCAGCAGCCACACTAGCTCCCAGGGCGGGGAGCTGTTTTTT.

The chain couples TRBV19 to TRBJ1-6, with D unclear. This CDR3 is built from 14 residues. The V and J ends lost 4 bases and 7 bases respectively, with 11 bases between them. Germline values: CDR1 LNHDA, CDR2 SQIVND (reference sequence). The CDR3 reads CASSTSTGNSPLHF. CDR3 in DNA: TGTGCCAGTAGTACTAGTACGGGAAATTCACCCCTCCACTTT.

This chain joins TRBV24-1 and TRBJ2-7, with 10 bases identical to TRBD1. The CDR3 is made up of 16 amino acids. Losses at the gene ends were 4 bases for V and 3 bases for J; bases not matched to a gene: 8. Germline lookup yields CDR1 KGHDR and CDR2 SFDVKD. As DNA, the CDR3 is TGTGCCACCAGTGACCCCGGGACAGGGGAAATCTACGAGCAGTACTTC. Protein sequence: CATSDPGTGEIYEQYF.